A single sample is the source of the 5 T cell receptor beta chains below, sequenced in a study of OX40 agonist ivuxolimab in advanced cancers. Library prep was done by the immunoSEQ multiplex PCR assay. Held by TCRdb, this immuneACCESS table contains in-frame sequences only and omits some clones. Under half of the omission traces to an unresolved V gene where checked; the cause of the rest is unknown. For this sample the table gives around 69,000 clones, of which 75% to 90% were detected only once. The ten most abundant clones make up 5.5% to 6.5% of the sample. The source was CD4+ or CD8+ T cells sorted from blood, collected in a trial of the OX40 agonist ivuxolimab. The receptors shown here come from an adult with an advanced solid tumor such as melanoma, head and neck, liver or kidney cancer.

This chain links TRBV4-3 with TRBJ2-2; D gene unclear. The germline CDR1 and CDR2 sequences are LGHNA and YSLEER. The CDR3 consists of 19 residues. Trimming removed 0 bases from V and 0 bases from J, with 17 bases in between. The CDR3 loop is CASSQDIIAVQTNTGELFF. The DNA for the CDR3 is TGCGCCAGCAGCCAAGATATAATTGCGGTACAGACGAACACCGGGGAGCTGTTTTTT.

By share of the sample, this clone is medium-sized. The CDR3 is CASSPNSGGWNTEAFF. CDR3 bases: TGTGCCAGCAGCCCGAACTCAGGGGGCTGGAACACTGAAGCTTTCTTT. V and J are TRBV7-9 and TRBJ1-1, with 8 nucleotides matching TRBD1. The CDR3 has 16 amino acids. The J segment lost 1 base and the V segment lost 5 bases, leaving 9 bases of the junction unmatched. Germline loops: CDR1 SEHNR, CDR2 FQNEAQ (reference sequence).

The CDR3 bases are TGTGCCAGCTCACCACCTAGCGTAGAGACCCAGTACTTC. Its translation is CASSPPSVETQYF. The genes are TRBV18 and TRBJ2-5; D is possibly TRBD2 (5 bases). Germline CDR1 KGHSH, CDR2 LQKENI. CDR3 length: 13 residues. V dropped 0 bases and J dropped 4 bases, with 6 bases sitting between them. Based on the CDR3 plus reference TRBV18 and TRBJ2-5, the full variable domain is NAGVMQNPRHLVRRRGQEARLRCSPMKGHSHVYWYRQLPEEGLKFMVYLQKENIIDESGMPKERFSAEFPKEGPSILRIQQVVRGDSAAYFCASSPPSVETQYFGPGTRLLVL.

This clone has just a few counts. The V gene is TRBV28, the J gene TRBJ2-7; 7 bases map to TRBD1. The CDR3 spans 14 residues. The J segment lost 0 bases and the V segment lost 5 bases, leaving 4 bases of the junction unmatched. Germline V gene data show CDR1 as MDHEN and CDR2 as SYDVKM. The CDR3 nucleotides read TGTGCCAGCAGTGTGACAGGGCCCTCCTACGAGCAGTACTTC. This translates into CASSVTGPSYEQYF.

This clone was recorded only once. This chain connects TRBV4-2 to TRBJ2-5, with TRBD1 as a possible D gene (5 bases). The CDR3 runs 14 residues. Germline assignment: CDR1 LGHNA and CDR2 YNFKEQ. Trimming pared 4 bases from V and 0 bases from J, leaving 9 bases between. The CDR3 DNA is TGTGCCAGCAGCCTCCCAGGGTACCAAGAGACCCAGTACTTC. Translating it yields CASSLPGYQETQYF.